A single sample is the source of the 22 T cell receptor beta chains below, sequenced in a study of regulatory T cells in long-lasting Graves disease. The sample's time point: newly diagnosed GD, antithyroid drugs for less than 3 months. RNA from PBMCs was the source of the TCR library. Relying on iRepertoire HTBI primers and Arm-PCR of CDR3 regions, the team built TCR beta libraries. TCRdb re-analysed the multiplex PCR reads in MiXCR, keeping a single row per CDR3 protein. This repertoire shows 400,000 to 500,000 distinct CDR3 sequences, 16% found once; its top ten account for approximately 22%. These data were also reused for a study on T cells in Graves' hyperthyroidism and ophthalmopathy.

Sequences were derived from peripheral blood mononuclear cells (PBMCs), sampled at new diagnosis, from a patient treated with antithyroid drugs. The source of these receptors is a woman between 18 and 29 years old with Graves disease.

This clonotype was picked up a small number of times. This chain uses TRBV19 with TRBJ2-1; D gene unclear. This CDR3 spans 13 amino acids. Per germline, CDR1 LNHDA and CDR2 SQIVND (reference sequence). Trimming pared 2 bases from V and 8 bases from J, leaving 10 bases between. The CDR3, as DNA: TGTGCCAGTAGTATACCTCGGGCCCATGAGCAGTTCTTC. It encodes CASSIPRAHEQFF.

This clonotype was counted at least ten times. This chain joins TRBV10-3 and TRBJ2-1; 8 bases match TRBD2. The CDR3 covers 14 residues. The J segment lost 3 bases and the V segment lost 8 bases, leaving 6 bases of the junction unmatched. From germline, CDR1 is ENHRY and CDR2 SYGVKD. The CDR3 nucleotides read TGTGCCATCCTACGGGAGGGGGACTACAATGAGCAGTTCTTC. Encoded protein: CAILREGDYNEQFF.

This clonotype has a count of ten or more. The chain links TRBV4-1 to TRBJ2-7; 10 bases line up with TRBD2. Per germline, CDR1 MGHRA and CDR2 YSYEKL. This CDR3 has 16 residues. Trimming removed 1 base from V and 6 bases from J; junction bases left unmatched: 9. CDR3 DNA sequence: TGCGCCAGCAGCCAAGGGGCCACTAGCGGGACCTCCGAGCAGTACTTC. Amino acid sequence: CASSQGATSGTSEQYF.

V gene TRBV28 combines with J gene TRBJ1-5; no clear D. The CDR3 totals 13 residues. Between the trimmed V and J ends, which lost 6 bases and 4 bases, there was a span of 10 bases. Germline loops: CDR1 MDHEN, CDR2 SYDVKM. CDR3 protein: CASSLRLNQPQHF. The CDR3 nucleotides read TGTGCCAGCAGCCTCAGGTTGAATCAGCCCCAGCATTTT. Full variable domain (missing parts from reference TRBV28 and TRBJ1-5): DVKVTQSSRYLVKRTGEKVFLECVQDMDHENMFWYRQDPGLGLRLIYFSYDVKMKEKGDIPEGYSVSREKKERFSLILESASTNQTSMYLCASSLRLNQPQHFGDGTRLSIL.

This clonotype was counted many times. The J gene is TRBJ2-1, the V gene TRBV20-1; perhaps D is TRBD1 or TRBD2 (5 bases each). The germline gives CDR1 DFQATT, CDR2 SNEGSKA (reference sequence). CDR3 size: 15 residues. Deletions cut 6 bases from V and 8 bases from J, with 23 bases between. This chain's CDR3 is CSAINRDLQPHEQFF. CDR3 DNA sequence: TGCAGTGCCATCAACCGGGACCTCCAACCCCATGAGCAGTTCTTC.

The table lists this clonotype with a count of one. The rearrangement links TRBV19 to TRBJ1-5; a weak D match, TRBD1 (5 bases). This CDR3 is 15 amino acids long. Germline CDR1 is LNHDA and CDR2 is SQIVND (reference sequence). The V gene lost 7 bases and the J gene lost 2 bases, with 15 bases spanning the gap. The CDR3 region is CASIRDRAGNQPQHF. Written as DNA, the CDR3 is TGTGCCAGTATCCGGGACCGGGCTGGCAATCAGCCCCAGCATTTT.

The CDR3 DNA reads as TGTGCCAGCAGTTTAACTTGGACCCAGCCCCAGCATTTT. Its translation: CASSLTWTQPQHF. The chain is built from TRBV28 and TRBJ1-5; D ambiguous. Per the germline V gene, CDR1 is MDHEN and CDR2 is SYDVKM. The CDR3 contains 13 residues. Between the trimmed V and J ends, which lost 2 bases and 7 bases, there was a span of 9 bases.

The chain couples TRBV7-9 to TRBJ1-2; 8 bases match TRBD1. Losses at the gene ends were 6 bases for V and 6 bases for J; bases not matched to a gene: 12. CDR1 SEHNR and CDR2 FQNEAQ come from the germline V gene (reference sequence). The CDR3 contains 15 residues. The CDR3 reads CASSYTQTGEHGYTF. Written as DNA, the CDR3 is TGTGCCAGCAGTTACACTCAGACAGGGGAACATGGCTACACCTTC.

As to this clonotype: Since a much larger clone is just one base distant, this may be a read error. This rearrangement joins TRBV11-2 to TRBJ2-7; 11 bases are a match to TRBD1. This CDR3 is built from 16 residues. With V trimmed by 5 bases and J by 1 base, 7 bases remained unmatched. Germline CDR1 reads SGHAT; CDR2 reads FQNNGV. The CDR3 loop reads CASSQRTGGHSYEQYF. For the CDR3, the DNA is TGTGCCAGCAGCCAACGGACAGGGGGCCATTCCTACGAGCAGTACTTC.

The rearrangement links TRBV19 to TRBJ2-1; TRBD2 matches at 12 bases. The CDR3 runs to 16 residues. Germline CDR1 and CDR2: LNHDA and SQIVND (reference sequence). The trim removed 9 bases at V and 7 bases at J, leaving 13 bases unmatched. CDR3 loop: CASSRQAGTSGNEQFF. The CDR3 DNA follows: TGTGCCAGCAGCCGGCAGGCCGGGACTAGCGGGAATGAGCAGTTCTTC.

This clonotype was counted ten times or more. The chain couples TRBV20-1 to TRBJ2-1, with TRBD2 identical over 11 bases. The CDR3 is made up of 20 amino acids. V was pared by 0 bases and J by 2 bases, with 15 bases of the junction left unmatched. Looked up from germline, CDR1 is DFQATT and CDR2 is SNEGSKA (reference sequence). The CDR3 spells CSAREPPRRLAGQPYNEQFF. The CDR3 bases are TGCAGTGCTAGAGAGCCCCCCCGTCGACTAGCGGGACAGCCCTACAATGAGCAGTTCTTC.

This clonotype was observed a few times. V and J are TRBV11-1 and TRBJ2-7; D remains ambiguous. The V end was cut by 0 bases, the J end by 2 bases, with 5 bases between. In germline, CDR1 is SGHAT, CDR2 FQDESV (reference sequence). This CDR3 is 13 amino acids long. The CDR3 nucleotides read TGTGCCAGCAGCTTAGCGGTCCCCTACGAGCAGTACTTC. Amino acid sequence: CASSLAVPYEQYF. Variable domain in full (rest from reference TRBV11-1 and TRBJ2-7): EAEVAQSPRYKITEKSQAVAFWCDPISGHATLYWYRQILGQGPELLVQFQDESVVDDSQLPKDRFSAERLKGVDSTLKIQPAELGDSAMYLCASSLAVPYEQYFGPGTRLTVT.

The chain uses TRBV5-6 and TRBJ2-1; 13 positions match TRBD2. V lost 1 base to trimming and J lost 7 bases; unmatched junction nucleotides: 2. The CDR3 runs to 15 residues. Looked up from germline, CDR1 is SGHDT and CDR2 is YYEEEE. The CDR3 nucleotides are TGTGCCAGCAGCTTGAGGACTAGCGGGAGTAATGAGCAGTTCTTC. Protein sequence: CASSLRTSGSNEQFF.

The CDR3 DNA reads TGTGCCAGCAGTTACACCAGGGTCGGGGAGCAGTACTTC. Encoded protein: CASSYTRVGEQYF. The genes are TRBV13 and TRBJ2-7, with D perhaps matching TRBD1 (5 bases). The CDR3 loop spans 13 amino acids. Trimming shortened V by 6 bases and J by 7 bases, and 16 bases separated the two germline ends. The germline V gene has CDR1 PRHDT and CDR2 FYEKMQ (reference sequence).

This clonotype was seen ten or more times. V usage is TRBV20-1 and J usage is TRBJ2-7; no definite D call. The CDR3 consists of 14 residues. Germline V CDR1 and CDR2: DFQATT, SNEGSKA (reference sequence). Deletions cut 1 base from V and 4 bases from J, with 14 bases between. CDR3 residues: CSARVPTRVYEQYF. CDR3 DNA: TGCAGTGCTAGAGTCCCCACGAGAGTATACGAGCAGTACTTC.

This clonotype was seen a single time. This clone may be a read error of a much larger clone one base away. V is TRBV6-2 or TRBV6-3 and J is TRBJ2-1; D gene unclear. The closer fit of TRBJ2-7 to the DNA end suggests the J call may be wrong. There are 14 residues in the CDR3. CDR1 is MNHEY, CDR2 SVGEGT, per germline. Written as DNA, the CDR3 is TGTGCCAGCAGCAGGACCCGGGTGTACAATGAGCAGTACTTC. Protein product: CASSRTRVYNEQYF.

This clonotype was counted between two and nine times. The rearrangement joins TRBV15 to TRBJ2-7; 9 bases fit TRBD1. In germline, CDR1 is LNHNV, CDR2 YYDKDF (reference sequence). The CDR3 totals 15 residues. The junction had 4 bases not matched to a gene; V was cut back by 1 base and J by 3 bases. Written as DNA, the CDR3 is TGTGCCACCAGCAGAGTTAGGACAGGGGACTACGAGCAGTACTTC. Residues: CATSRVRTGDYEQYF.

Many counts were recorded for this clonotype. V usage is TRBV3-1 and J usage is TRBJ2-7, with 7 bases lining up with TRBD1. CDR1 and CDR2 from the germline V gene are LGHDT and YNNKEL (reference sequence). The junction had 8 bases not matched to a gene; V was cut back by 3 bases and J by 0 bases. The CDR3 consists of 16 residues. This CDR3 is CASSHPTGTDSYEQYF. In DNA, the CDR3 is TGTGCCAGCAGCCACCCCACCGGGACAGACTCCTACGAGCAGTACTTC.

This clonotype was recorded at least ten times. This chain links TRBV7-2 with TRBJ2-1, with 9 bases matching TRBD2. Unmatched junction bases numbered 0, after V lost 1 base and J lost 2 bases. The CDR3 sequence is 15 residues long. Germline CDR1 SGHTA, CDR2 FQGNSA. The CDR3 loop reads CASSLVAGAYNEQFF. DNA of the CDR3: TGTGCCAGCAGCTTAGTAGCGGGAGCCTACAATGAGCAGTTCTTC.

V is TRBV5-1 and J is TRBJ2-1, with D unclear. The V gene lost 6 bases and the J gene lost 0 bases, with 16 bases spanning the gap. Germline loops: CDR1 SGHRS, CDR2 YFSETQ. This CDR3 is 16 amino acids long. The CDR3 DNA reads as TGCGCCAGCAAACTTGCCTTGGAGAGCTCCTACAATGAGCAGTTCTTC. Its protein is CASKLALESSYNEQFF. Variable domain in full (rest from reference TRBV5-1 and TRBJ2-1): KAGVTQTPRYLIKTRGQQVTLSCSPISGHRSVSWYQQTPGQGLQFLFEYFSETQRNKGNFPGRFSGRQFSNSRSEMNVSTLELGDSALYLCASKLALESSYNEQFFGPGTRLTVL.

This clonotype has a handful of counts. The chain couples TRBV6-2 or TRBV6-3 to TRBJ2-5; tentative D call: TRBD2 (6 bases). Per the germline V gene, CDR1 is MNHEY and CDR2 is SVGEGT. Trimming removed 6 bases at V and 5 bases at J, with 22 bases between. The CDR3 covers 16 residues. The CDR3 coding sequence is TGTGCCAGCAGGAAACCAGGAGGGATGGGTTTCGAGACCCAGTACTTC. It is translated as CASRKPGGMGFETQYF.

The chain carries TRBV20-1 and TRBJ2-1; 10 nucleotides line up with TRBD2. V lost 0 bases to trimming and J lost 4 bases; unmatched junction nucleotides: 21. This CDR3 has 21 residues. Per germline, CDR1 DFQATT and CDR2 SNEGSKA (reference sequence). CDR3 in DNA: TGCAGTGCTAGAGATTATTCCACAACTAGCGGGGAGGCGGGCGTGTACAATGAGCAGTTCTTC. Protein sequence: CSARDYSTTSGEAGVYNEQFF.